The next 8 T cell receptor beta chains were all read from a single sample in a study of blood T cell repertoires in COVID-19. TCRdb keeps only in-frame clones here, not all; method: immunoSEQ multiplex PCR. The sample lists approximately 280,000 clones; around 89% were seen once. What was sequenced was PBMCs or T cells enriched from blood (not recorded which). These receptors came from a woman between 18 and 29 years old with acute COVID-19.

The chain uses TRBV12-3 or TRBV12-4 and TRBJ2-1; the D gene is possibly TRBD1 (7 bases). V lost 7 bases, J lost 6 bases, and 13 bases lay in between. This CDR3 has 13 residues. CDR3 coding DNA: TGTGCCAGCACCCCAGGGGGGAGCAATGAGCAGTTCTTC. Its protein is CASTPGGSNEQFF.

The chain employs TRBV7-8 and TRBJ1-6; no definite D call. This CDR3 spans 16 amino acids. V was pared by 0 bases and J by 2 bases, with 8 bases between. CDR1 and CDR2 from the germline V gene are SGHVS and FQNEAQ. CDR3 nucleotides: TGTGCCAGCAGCTTAGCGCTAAGTACCTATAATTCACCCCTCCACTTT. Protein: CASSLALSTYNSPLHF.

The chain links TRBV19 to TRBJ2-2; D is unclear. The CDR3 consists of 13 residues. V gave up 5 bases and J gave up 5 bases, with 9 bases separating them. CDR1 is LNHDA and CDR2 is SQIVND in the germline V gene (reference sequence). The CDR3 DNA sequence: TGTGCCAGTAGTGCGAACCCAACCGGGGAGCTGTTTTTT. Translated, it gives CASSANPTGELFF.

The V and J genes are TRBV25-1 and TRBJ2-3; D possibly corresponds to TRBD1 (6 bases). In germline, CDR1 is MGHDK, CDR2 SYGVNS. CDR3 length equals 14 residues. With 3 bases removed from V and 2 bases from J, the gap between germline ends came to 9 bases. CDR3 loop: CASSEGHPTDTQYF. In DNA, the CDR3 is TGTGCCAGCAGTGAGGGACACCCCACAGATACGCAGTATTTT. Full variable domain (rest looked up from reference TRBV25-1 and TRBJ2-3): EADIYQTPRYLVIGTGKKITLECSQTMGHDKMYWYQQDPGMELHLIHYSYGVNSTEKGDLSSESTVSRIRTEHFPLTLESARPSHTSQYLCASSEGHPTDTQYFGPGTRLTVL.

This chain joins TRBV5-6 and TRBJ2-1; the D gene is possibly TRBD2 (6 bases). Germline CDR1 and CDR2: SGHDT and YYEEEE. The CDR3 length is 12 residues. Trimming pared 4 bases from V and 12 bases from J, leaving 14 bases between. The CDR3 nucleotides read TGTGCCAGCAGCGGAGGACTAAGTCGGCAGTTCTTC. Translation gives CASSGGLSRQFF. Together with reference TRBV5-6 and TRBJ2-1, the CDR3 gives the full variable domain: DAGVTQSPTHLIKTRGQQVTLRCSPKSGHDTVSWYQQALGQGPQFIFQYYEEEERQRGNFPDRFSGHQFPNYSSELNVNALLLGDSALYLCASSGGLSRQFFGPGTRLTVL.

The chain has TRBV7-2 and TRBJ1-4, with D unclear. This CDR3 comprises 14 residues. Per the germline V gene, CDR1 is SGHTA and CDR2 is FQGNSA. V was pared by 5 bases and J by 1 base, with 8 bases between. The CDR3 sequence: CASSGARTNEKLFF. Here the CDR3 DNA reads TGTGCCAGCAGCGGAGCCAGAACTAATGAAAAACTGTTTTTT.

The rearrangement uses TRBV6-2 or TRBV6-3 and TRBJ2-5; D ambiguous. Germline CDR1 MNHEY, CDR2 SVGEGT. Between the trimmed V and J ends, which lost 7 bases and 2 bases, there was a span of 20 bases. This CDR3 spans 16 amino acids. The CDR3 is CASNPSRLQTQETQYF. Written as DNA, the CDR3 is TGTGCCAGCAACCCATCCCGGCTGCAGACACAAGAGACCCAGTACTTC.

The J gene is TRBJ2-5, the V gene TRBV7-2, with D perhaps matching TRBD2 (6 bases). Germline CDR1 SGHTA, CDR2 FQGNSA. The CDR3 length is 14 residues. V was pared by 5 bases and J by 7 bases, with 17 bases between. The CDR3: CASSRTGTGGTQYF. DNA of the CDR3: TGTGCCAGCAGCCGCACGGGGACCGGGGGGACCCAGTACTTC. The complete variable domain, with remaining parts taken from reference TRBV7-2 and TRBJ2-5, reads GAGVSQSPSNKVTEKGKDVELRCDPISGHTALYWYRQSLGQGLEFLIYFQGNSAPDKSGLPSDRFSAERTGGSVSTLTIQRTQQEDSAVYLCASSRTGTGGTQYFGPGTRLLVL.